The T cell receptor beta chain under discussion was sequenced for a study of cytomegalovirus exposure and HLA in healthy donors. Study conclusions and caveats: Later analysis identified several of the most significant clusters that appeared linked to common viral pathogens. A list of 150 to 200 TCR beta chains associated with cytomegalovirus was given.

Comment on this clone: Its matching antigen is unknown.

The germline gives CDR1 SQVTM, CDR2 ANQGSEA. CDR3 length: 17 residues. The V and J ends lost 6 bases and 0 bases respectively, with 23 bases between them. The PCR was carried out with 60 Vbeta primers and 13 Jbeta primers. The assay was immunoSEQ multiplex PCR, and TCRdb's table has in-frame clones only and misses some. The sample table includes 150,000 or so clones. This rearrangement joins TRBV29-1 to TRBJ1-2; unclear D gene. This clonotype originated in a man aged 18 to 35 in good health and CMV-seronegative. Sample: PBMCs. Here the CDR3 reads CSVAWNRWRGANYGYTF. The DNA of the CDR3 is TGCAGCGTCGCATGGAACCGCTGGCGGGGAGCTAACTATGGCTACACCTTC.